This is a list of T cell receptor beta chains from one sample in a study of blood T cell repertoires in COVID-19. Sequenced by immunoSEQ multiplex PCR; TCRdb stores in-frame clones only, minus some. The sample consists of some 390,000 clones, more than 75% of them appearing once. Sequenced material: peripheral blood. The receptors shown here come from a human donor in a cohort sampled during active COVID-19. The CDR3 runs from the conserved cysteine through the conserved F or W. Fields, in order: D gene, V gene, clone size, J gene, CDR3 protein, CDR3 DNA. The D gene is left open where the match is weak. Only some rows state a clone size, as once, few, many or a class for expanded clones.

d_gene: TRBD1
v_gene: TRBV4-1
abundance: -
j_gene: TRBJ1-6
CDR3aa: CASSQLLRTGDNSPLHF
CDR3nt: TGCGCCAGCAGCCAGCTTCTGAGGACAGGGGATAATTCACCCCTCCACTTT

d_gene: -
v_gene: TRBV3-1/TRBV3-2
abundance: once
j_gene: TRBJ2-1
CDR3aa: CASSPRGRFGEQFF
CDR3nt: TGTGCCAGCAGCCCCCGGGGTAGATTCGGTGAGCAGTTCTTC

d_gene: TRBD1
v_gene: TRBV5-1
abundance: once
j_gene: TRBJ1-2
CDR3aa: CASSEGTGDYGYTF
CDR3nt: TGCGCCAGCAGCGAGGGGACAGGGGACTATGGCTACACCTTC

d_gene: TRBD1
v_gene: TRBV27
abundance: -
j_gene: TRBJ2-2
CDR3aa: CASSADRVGTGELFF
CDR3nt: TGTGCCAGCAGTGCCGACAGGGTGGGCACCGGGGAGCTGTTTTTT

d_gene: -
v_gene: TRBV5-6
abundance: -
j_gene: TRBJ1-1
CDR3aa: CASSLYGTEAFF
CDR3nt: TGTGCCAGCAGCTTGTACGGCACTGAAGCTTTCTTT

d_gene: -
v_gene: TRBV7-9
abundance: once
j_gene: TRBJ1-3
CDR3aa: CASSTGSSGNTIYF
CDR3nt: TGTGCCAGCAGTACAGGTTCCTCTGGAAACACCATATATTTT

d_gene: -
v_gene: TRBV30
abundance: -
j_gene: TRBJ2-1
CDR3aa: CAWNRRNNEQFF
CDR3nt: TGTGCCTGGAATCGTAGAAACAATGAGCAGTTCTTC

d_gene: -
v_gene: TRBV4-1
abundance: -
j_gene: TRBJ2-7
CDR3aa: CASSQDWREQYF
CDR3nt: TGCGCCAGCAGCCAAGATTGGAGGGAGCAGTACTTC

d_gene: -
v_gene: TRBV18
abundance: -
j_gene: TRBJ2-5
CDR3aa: CASSPDSGETQYF
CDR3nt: TGTGCCAGCTCGCCGGACAGCGGAGAGACCCAGTACTTC

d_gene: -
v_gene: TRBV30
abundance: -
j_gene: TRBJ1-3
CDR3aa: CAWSASLFGNTIYF
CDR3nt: TGTGCCTGGAGTGCCAGTTTATTTGGAAACACCATATATTTT

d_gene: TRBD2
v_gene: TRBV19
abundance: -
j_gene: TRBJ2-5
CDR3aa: CASRRGGTPETQYF
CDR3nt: TGTGCCAGTAGGCGCGGGGGGACGCCAGAGACCCAGTACTTC

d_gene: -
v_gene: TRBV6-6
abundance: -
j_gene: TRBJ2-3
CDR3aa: CASSGTSNADTQYF
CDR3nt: TGTGCCAGCAGTGGGACTTCGAACGCAGATACGCAGTATTTT

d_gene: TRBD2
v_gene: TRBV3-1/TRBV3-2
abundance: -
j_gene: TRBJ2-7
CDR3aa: CASSQGGGAYEQYF
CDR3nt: TGTGCCAGCAGCCAGGGCGGGGGGGCCTACGAGCAGTACTTC

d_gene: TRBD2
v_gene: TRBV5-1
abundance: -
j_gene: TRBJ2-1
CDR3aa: CASSLAASGGPSYNEQFF
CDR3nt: TGCGCCAGCAGCTTGGCGGCTAGCGGGGGCCCCTCCTACAATGAGCAGTTCTTC

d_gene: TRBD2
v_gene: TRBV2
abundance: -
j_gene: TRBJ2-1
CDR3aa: CASSVGGGYNEQFF
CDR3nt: TGTGCCAGCAGTGTCGGGGGGGGCTACAATGAGCAGTTCTTC

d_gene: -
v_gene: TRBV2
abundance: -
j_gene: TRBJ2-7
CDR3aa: CASSEDRVYEQYF
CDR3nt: TGTGCCAGCAGTGAAGACAGGGTCTACGAGCAGTACTTC

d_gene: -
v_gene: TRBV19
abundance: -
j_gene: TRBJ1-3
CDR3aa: CASRTLGAGNTIYF
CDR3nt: TGTGCCAGTAGGACCCTAGGGGCCGGGAACACCATATATTTT

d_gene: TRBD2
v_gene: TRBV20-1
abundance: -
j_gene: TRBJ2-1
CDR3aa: CSASEGGRAIYNEQFF
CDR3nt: TGCAGTGCTAGTGAGGGCGGGAGGGCGATCTACAATGAGCAGTTCTTC

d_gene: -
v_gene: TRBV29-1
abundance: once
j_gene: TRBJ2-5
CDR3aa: CSVRKQNYQQETQYF
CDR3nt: TGCAGCGTCCGAAAGCAAAATTACCAACAAGAGACCCAGTACTTC

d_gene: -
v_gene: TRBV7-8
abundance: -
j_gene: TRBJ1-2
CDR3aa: CASSLGPPVSNYGYTF
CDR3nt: TGTGCCAGCAGCTTAGGTCCCCCCGTGTCGAACTATGGCTACACCTTC

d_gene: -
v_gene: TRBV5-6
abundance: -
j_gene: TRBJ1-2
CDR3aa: CASSSQGSTLNRYGYTF
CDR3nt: TGTGCCAGCAGCTCCCAGGGGTCCACCCTTAATAGATATGGCTACACCTTC

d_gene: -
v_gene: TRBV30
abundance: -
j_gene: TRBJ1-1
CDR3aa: CAWSDRLGSFLEAFF
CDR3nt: TGTGCCTGGAGTGACCGCCTTGGCTCCTTCCTGGAAGCTTTCTTT

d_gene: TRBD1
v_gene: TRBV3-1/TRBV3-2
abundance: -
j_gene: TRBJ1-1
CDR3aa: CASSQDEQGEAFF
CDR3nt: TGTGCCAGCAGCCAGGACGAACAGGGGGAAGCTTTCTTT

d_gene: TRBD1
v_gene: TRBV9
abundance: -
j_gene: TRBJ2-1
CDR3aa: CASSTRGGTGAYNEQFF
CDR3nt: TGTGCCAGCAGCACCCGGGGGGGGACAGGGGCCTACAATGAGCAGTTCTTC

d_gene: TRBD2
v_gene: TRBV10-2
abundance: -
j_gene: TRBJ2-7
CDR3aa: CASSEPPGLSEQYF
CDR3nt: TGCGCCAGCAGTGAGCCGCCGGGACTATCCGAGCAGTACTTC

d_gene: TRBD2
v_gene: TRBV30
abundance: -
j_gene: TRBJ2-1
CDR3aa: CAWSPPGLDLKEQFF
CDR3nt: TGTGCCTGGAGTCCTCCGGGACTAGACCTTAAAGAGCAGTTCTTC

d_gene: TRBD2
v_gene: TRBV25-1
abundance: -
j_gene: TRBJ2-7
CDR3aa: CASSEGEGLSYEQYF
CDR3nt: TGTGCCAGCAGTGAAGGGGAGGGACTGAGCTACGAGCAGTACTTC

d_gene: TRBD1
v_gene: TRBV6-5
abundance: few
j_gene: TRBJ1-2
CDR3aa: CASSYSGQVPGYTF
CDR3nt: TGTGCCAGCAGTTACTCGGGACAGGTACCTGGCTACACCTTC

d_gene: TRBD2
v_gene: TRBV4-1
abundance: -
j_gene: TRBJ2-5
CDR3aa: CASSQDHGLAEMYF
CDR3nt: TGCGCCAGCAGCCAAGATCACGGACTAGCGGAAATGTACTTC

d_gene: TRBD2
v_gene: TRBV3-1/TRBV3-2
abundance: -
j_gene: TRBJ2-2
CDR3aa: CASSQGTGGTGELFF
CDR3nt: TGTGCCAGCAGCCAAGGCACGGGGGGCACCGGGGAGCTGTTTTTT

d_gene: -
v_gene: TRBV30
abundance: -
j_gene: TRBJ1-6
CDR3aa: CASSMLGGDNSPLHF
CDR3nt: TGTGCCTCCTCAATGCTGGGGGGAGATAATTCACCCCTCCACTTT

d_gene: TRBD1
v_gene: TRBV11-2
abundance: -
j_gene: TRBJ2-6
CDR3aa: CASSLGRGRGPSGANVLTF
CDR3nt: TGTGCCAGCAGCTTAGGTAGGGGCAGGGGGCCGTCTGGGGCCAACGTCCTGACTTTC

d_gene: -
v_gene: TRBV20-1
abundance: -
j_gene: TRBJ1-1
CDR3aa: CSASSPAERSAFF
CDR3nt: TGCAGTGCGAGTTCTCCCGCGGAGCGTTCGGCTTTCTTT

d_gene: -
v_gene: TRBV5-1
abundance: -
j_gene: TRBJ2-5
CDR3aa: CASSLIPSRLIETQYF
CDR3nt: TGCGCCAGCAGCTTGATTCCGAGTCGGTTGATCGAGACCCAGTACTTC

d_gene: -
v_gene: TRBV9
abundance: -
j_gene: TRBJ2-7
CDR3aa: CASSPGTQIYEQYF
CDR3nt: TGTGCCAGCAGCCCCGGGACACAGATCTACGAGCAGTACTTC

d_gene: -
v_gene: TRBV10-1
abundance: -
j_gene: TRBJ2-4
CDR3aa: CASSESLELAKNIQYF
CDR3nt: TGCGCCAGCAGTGAGTCGCTGGAGCTTGCCAAAAACATTCAGTACTTC

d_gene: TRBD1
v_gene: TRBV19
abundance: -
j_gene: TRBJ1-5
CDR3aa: CASSPRDRGDQPQHF
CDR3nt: TGTGCCAGTAGTCCCCGGGACAGGGGCGATCAGCCCCAGCATTTT

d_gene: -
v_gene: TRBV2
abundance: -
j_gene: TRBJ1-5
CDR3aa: CASSEETASNQPQHF
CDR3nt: TGTGCCAGCAGTGAAGAGACAGCAAGCAATCAGCCCCAGCATTTT

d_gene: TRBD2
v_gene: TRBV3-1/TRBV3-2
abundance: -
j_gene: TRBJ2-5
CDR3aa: CASSPFLAGKETQYF
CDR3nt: TGTGCCAGCAGCCCGTTCTTAGCGGGAAAAGAGACCCAGTACTTC

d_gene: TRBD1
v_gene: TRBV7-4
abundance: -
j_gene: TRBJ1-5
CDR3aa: CAPPRRQGDLYSNQPQHF
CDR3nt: TGTGCACCCCCTAGGAGGCAGGGGGACCTATATAGCAATCAGCCCCAGCATTTT

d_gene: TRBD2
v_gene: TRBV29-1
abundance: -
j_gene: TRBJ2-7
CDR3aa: CSVGSGRAYEQYF
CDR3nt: TGCAGCGTTGGAAGCGGGAGGGCCTACGAGCAGTACTTC